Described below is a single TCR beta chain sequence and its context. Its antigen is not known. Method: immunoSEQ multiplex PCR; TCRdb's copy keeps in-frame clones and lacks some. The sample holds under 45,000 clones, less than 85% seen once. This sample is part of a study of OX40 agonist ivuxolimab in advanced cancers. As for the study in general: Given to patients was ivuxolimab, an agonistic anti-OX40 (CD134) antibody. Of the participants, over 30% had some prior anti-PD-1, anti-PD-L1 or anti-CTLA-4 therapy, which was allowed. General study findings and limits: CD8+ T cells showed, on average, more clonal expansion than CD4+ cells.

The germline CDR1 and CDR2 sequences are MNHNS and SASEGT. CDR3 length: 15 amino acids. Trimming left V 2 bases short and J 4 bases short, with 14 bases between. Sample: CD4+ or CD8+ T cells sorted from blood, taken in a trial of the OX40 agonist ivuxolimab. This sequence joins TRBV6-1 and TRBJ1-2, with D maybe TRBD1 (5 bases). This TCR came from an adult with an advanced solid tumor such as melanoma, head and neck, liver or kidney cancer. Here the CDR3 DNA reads TGTGCCAGCAGTGAATGGGAGACAGCCTCCTATGGCTACACCTTC. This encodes CASSEWETASYGYTF.